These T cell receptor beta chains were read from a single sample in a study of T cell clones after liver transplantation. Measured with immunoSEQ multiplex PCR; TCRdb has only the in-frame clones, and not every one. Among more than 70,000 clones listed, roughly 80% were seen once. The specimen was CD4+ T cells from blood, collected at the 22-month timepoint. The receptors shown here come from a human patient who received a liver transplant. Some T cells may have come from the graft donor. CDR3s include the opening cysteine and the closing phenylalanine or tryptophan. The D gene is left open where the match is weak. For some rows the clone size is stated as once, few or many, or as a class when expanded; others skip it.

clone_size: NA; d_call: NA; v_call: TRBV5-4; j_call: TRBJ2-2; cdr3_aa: CASSQPGQVGELFF; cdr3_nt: TGTGCCAGCAGCCAGCCAGGCCAGGTCGGGGAGCTGTTTTTT
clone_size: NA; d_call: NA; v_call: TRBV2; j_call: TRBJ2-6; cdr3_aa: CASSVKGPSGANVLTF; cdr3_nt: TGTGCCAGCAGTGTGAAGGGCCCCTCTGGGGCCAACGTCCTGACTTTC
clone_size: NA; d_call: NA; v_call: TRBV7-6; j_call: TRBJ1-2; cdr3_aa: CASSLTVNYGYTF; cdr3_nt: TGTGCCAGCAGCTTGACGGTAAACTATGGCTACACCTTC
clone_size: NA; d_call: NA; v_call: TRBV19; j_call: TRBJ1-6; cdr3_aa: CASSIQAYNSPLHF; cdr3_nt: TGTGCCAGTAGTATTCAGGCCTATAATTCACCCCTCCACTTT
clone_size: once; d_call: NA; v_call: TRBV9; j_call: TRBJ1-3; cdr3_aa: CASSNIYSGNTIYF; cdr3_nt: TGTGCCAGCAGCAACATTTACTCTGGAAACACCATATATTTT
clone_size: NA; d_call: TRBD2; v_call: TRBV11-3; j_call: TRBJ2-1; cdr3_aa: CASSFSGGLYNEQFF; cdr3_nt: TGTGCCAGCAGCTTTAGCGGGGGACTTTACAATGAGCAGTTCTTC
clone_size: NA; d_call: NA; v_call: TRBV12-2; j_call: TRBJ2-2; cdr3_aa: CASRFRILGGRRRNTGELFF; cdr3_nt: TGTGCAAGTCGCTTCCGTATACTCGGAGGGCGGAGAAGGAACACCGGGGAGCTGTTTTTT
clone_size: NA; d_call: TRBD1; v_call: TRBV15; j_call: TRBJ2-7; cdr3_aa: CATSRGTGSTYEQYF; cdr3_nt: TGTGCCACCAGCAGAGGGACAGGGAGCACCTACGAGCAGTACTTC
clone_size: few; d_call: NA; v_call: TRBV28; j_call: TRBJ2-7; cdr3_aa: CASRTLPYEQYF; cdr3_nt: TGTGCCAGCAGGACCCTGCCTTACGAGCAGTACTTC
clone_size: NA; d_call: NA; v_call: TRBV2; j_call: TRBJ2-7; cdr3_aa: CASRFDRYEQYF; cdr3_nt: TGTGCCAGCAGATTCGACCGGTACGAGCAGTACTTC
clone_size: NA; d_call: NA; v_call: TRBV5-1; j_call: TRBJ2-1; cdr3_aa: CASSVQRGYNEQFF; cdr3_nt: TGCGCCAGCAGCGTCCAAAGGGGGTACAATGAGCAGTTCTTC
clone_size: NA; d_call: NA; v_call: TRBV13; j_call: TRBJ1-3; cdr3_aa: CASSPTGNTIYF; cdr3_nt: TGTGCCAGCAGCCCCACAGGAAACACCATATATTTT
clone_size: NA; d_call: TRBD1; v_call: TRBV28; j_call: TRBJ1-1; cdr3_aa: CASSDLRGTAETFF; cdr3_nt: TGTGCCAGCAGTGACCTGAGGGGGACAGCCGAGACTTTCTTT
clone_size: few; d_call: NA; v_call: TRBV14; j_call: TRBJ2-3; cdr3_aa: CASSLTDTQYF; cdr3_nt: TGTGCCAGCAGCCTCACAGATACGCAGTATTTT
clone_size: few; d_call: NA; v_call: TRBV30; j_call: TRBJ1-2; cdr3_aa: CAWSVAGRTNYGYTF; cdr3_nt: TGTGCCTGGAGTGTCGCGGGACGGACTAACTATGGCTACACCTTC
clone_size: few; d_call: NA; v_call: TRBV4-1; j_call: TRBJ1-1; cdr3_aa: CASSQIGRDTEAFF; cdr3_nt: TGCGCCAGCAGCCAGATCGGTAGGGACACTGAAGCTTTCTTT
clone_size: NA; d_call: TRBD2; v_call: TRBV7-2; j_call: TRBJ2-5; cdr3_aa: CASSRGRASETQYF; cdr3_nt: TGTGCCAGCAGCCGAGGGAGGGCGTCGGAGACCCAGTACTTC
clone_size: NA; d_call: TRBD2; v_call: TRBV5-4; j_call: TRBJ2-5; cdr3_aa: CASSFGGRAYQETQYF; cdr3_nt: TGTGCCAGCAGCTTTGGCGGGAGGGCGTACCAAGAGACCCAGTACTTC
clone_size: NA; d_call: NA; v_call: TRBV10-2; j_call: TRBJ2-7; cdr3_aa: CASSGDETSGYEQYF; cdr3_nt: TGCGCCAGCAGCGGAGATGAGACTTCAGGCTACGAGCAGTACTTC